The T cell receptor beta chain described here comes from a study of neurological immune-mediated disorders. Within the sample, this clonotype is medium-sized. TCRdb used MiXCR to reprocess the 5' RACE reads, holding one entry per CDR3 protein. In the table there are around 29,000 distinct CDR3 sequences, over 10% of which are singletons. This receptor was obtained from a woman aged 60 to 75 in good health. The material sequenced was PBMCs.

DNA of the CDR3: TGCAGTGCTAGGGCTCGACTAAAACAGGGGAAGTCACCCCTCCACTTT. Its protein product is CSARARLKQGKSPLHF. The genes are TRBV20-1 and TRBJ1-6, with 7 bases fitting TRBD1. CDR1 is DFQATT and CDR2 is SNEGSKA in the germline V gene (reference sequence). V trimming: 3 bases; J trimming: 10 bases; junction bases outside the gene matches: 15. CDR3 size: 16 residues.